This TCR beta chain originates from a study of blood T cell repertoires in COVID-19. Study overall: PBMCs, B-cell-depleted T cells, or T cells were the source of the cDNA or gDNA that made up the material.

This clone has just a few counts. In the original analysis: Reference gene primers were amplified, and this amplification served to estimate nucleated cell counts. Clones were read by immunoSEQ multiplex PCR, and TCRdb kept only the in-frame ones, dropping some. That table furnishes V, J and clone size, whereas the DNA furnished D and trimming. The sample records 140,000 to 150,000 clones, about four fifths being singletons. The CDR3 spans 12 residues. The V segment lost 5 bases and the J segment 9 bases; nucleotides outside the gene matches: 10. Germline-derived CDR1 and CDR2 are GTSNPN and SVGIG (reference sequence).

The rearrangement links TRBV30 to TRBJ2-7, with 7 bases aligning to TRBD1. The TCR originated in a human donor with acute or convalescent COVID-19. The donor label of this sample is uncertain. Specimen: peripheral blood. The CDR3 bases are TGTGCCTGGGCCCCCGGGACAGCAACGCAGTACTTC. This gives the protein CAWAPGTATQYF.